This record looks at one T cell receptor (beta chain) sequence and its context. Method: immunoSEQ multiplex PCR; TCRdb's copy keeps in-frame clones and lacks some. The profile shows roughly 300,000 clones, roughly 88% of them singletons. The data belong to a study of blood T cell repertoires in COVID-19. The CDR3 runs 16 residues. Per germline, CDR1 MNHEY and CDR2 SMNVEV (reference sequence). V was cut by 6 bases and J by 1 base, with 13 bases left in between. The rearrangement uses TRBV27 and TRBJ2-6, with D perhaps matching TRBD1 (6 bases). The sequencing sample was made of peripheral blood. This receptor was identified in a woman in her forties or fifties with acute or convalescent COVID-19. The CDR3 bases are TGTGCCAGCAGCCCCGGTCAGGGGTCTGGGGCCAACGTCCTGACTTTC. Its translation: CASSPGQGSGANVLTF.